Following are 24 T cell receptor beta chains from one sample sequenced in a study of cytomegalovirus exposure and HLA in healthy donors. Generated by immunoSEQ multiplex PCR, the TCRdb table keeps only in-frame clones and is missing some. This sample has approximately 150,000 clones; 87% occur once, and the top ten carry 4.5% to 5.5%. Sequencing used PBMCs. Source of these receptors: a man younger than 35 in good health and CMV-seropositive.

The chain is built from TRBV5-1 and TRBJ1-1; TRBD1 is a possible D gene (5 bases). Germline CDR1 is SGHRS and CDR2 is YFSETQ. The germline V and J ends were trimmed by 4 bases and 6 bases, with 16 bases remaining between them. The CDR3 runs to 14 residues. CDR3 sequence (DNA): TGCGCCAGCAGCGAGCTGACAGCTCGCGCTGAAGCTTTCTTT. It codes for CASSELTARAEAFF. The full variable domain, completed using reference TRBV5-1 and TRBJ1-1, is KAGVTQTPRYLIKTRGQQVTLSCSPISGHRSVSWYQQTPGQGLQFLFEYFSETQRNKGNFPGRFSGRQFSNSRSEMNVSTLELGDSALYLCASSELTARAEAFFGQGTRLTVV.

The CDR3 region is CASSQTQGENIQYF. CDR3 coding DNA: TGCGCCAGCAGCCAAACACAGGGGGAAAACATTCAGTACTTC. This chain joins TRBV4-1 and TRBJ2-4; 8 nucleotides align to TRBD1. Germline V gene data show CDR1 as MGHRA and CDR2 as YSYEKL. The CDR3 is made up of 14 amino acids. V lost 2 bases to trimming and J lost 5 bases; unmatched junction nucleotides: 2.

This chain joins TRBV7-9 and TRBJ2-1; maybe TRBD2 (5 bases). The germline CDR1 and CDR2 sequences are SEHNR and FQNEAQ (reference sequence). V was trimmed by 5 bases and J by 7 bases, leaving 15 bases between them. The CDR3 contains 14 residues. The CDR3 coding sequence is TGTGCCAGCAGCCTAGGGTCGGGAATAAATGAGCAGTTCTTC. Its translation is CASSLGSGINEQFF.

The chain links TRBV11-2 to TRBJ2-6; D unresolved. CDR1 is SGHAT and CDR2 is FQNNGV in the germline V gene. Trimming removed 5 bases at V and 1 base at J, with 9 bases between. This CDR3 contains 15 residues. The CDR3 DNA reads TGTGCCAGCAGCGCATGGCGGTCTGGGGCCAACGTCCTGACTTTC. Protein: CASSAWRSGANVLTF.

CDR3 bases: TGTGCCAGCTCCGACCAGGACGAGCAGTACTTC. This translates into CASSDQDEQYF. This chain connects TRBV18 to TRBJ2-7; D call uncertain. The CDR3 is 11 residues long. V lost 6 bases to trimming and J lost 5 bases, with 8 bases between them. Looked up from germline, CDR1 is KGHSH and CDR2 is LQKENI.

The chain links TRBV6-1 to TRBJ1-2, with 11 nucleotides matching TRBD1. The germline gives CDR1 MNHNS, CDR2 SASEGT. The V gene end was trimmed by 10 bases and the J gene end by 2 bases; junction bases not matched to a gene: 9. This CDR3 comprises 15 residues. The CDR3 reads CAIHTRTGGNYGYTF. CDR3 DNA: TGTGCCATCCATACCAGGACAGGGGGCAACTATGGCTACACCTTC.

This chain uses TRBV28 with TRBJ1-6, with D tentatively TRBD1 (5 bases). Germline V gene lookup returns CDR1 MDHEN and CDR2 SYDVKM. The CDR3 has 15 residues. V gave up 6 bases and J gave up 0 bases, with 9 bases separating them. The CDR3, as DNA: TGTGCCAGCAGCTCAGGGTTCTCCTATAATTCACCCCTCCACTTT. It yields the protein CASSSGFSYNSPLHF.

The V gene is TRBV5-4, the J gene TRBJ2-3; TRBD1 aligns across 8 bases. Germline assignment: CDR1 SGHNT and CDR2 YYREEE (reference sequence). The CDR3 is 15 residues long. V gave up 0 bases and J gave up 4 bases; unmatched junction bases: 4. The CDR3 loop is CASSLDRGSSDTQYF. The CDR3, as DNA: TGTGCCAGCAGCTTGGACAGGGGGAGCTCAGATACGCAGTATTTT.

The V and J genes are TRBV30 and TRBJ1-3; 7 positions match TRBD1. The CDR3 is made up of 15 amino acids. Germline V gene sequence: CDR1 GTSNPN, CDR2 SVGIG (reference sequence). The ends lost 4 bases at V and 0 bases at J; junction bases unmatched: 6. In nucleotides, the CDR3 is TGTGCCTGGACCCTCCAGGGGGACTCTGGAAACACCATATATTTT. This encodes CAWTLQGDSGNTIYF.

V usage is TRBV30 and J usage is TRBJ1-2; D is uncertain. The germline CDR1 and CDR2 sequences are GTSNPN and SVGIG (reference sequence). Between the trimmed V and J ends, which lost 5 bases and 8 bases, there was a span of 12 bases. This CDR3 is built from 11 residues. The CDR3 protein is CAWEWAGGYTF. The CDR3 DNA reads as TGTGCCTGGGAGTGGGCGGGGGGCTACACCTTC.

The chain carries TRBV19 and TRBJ1-1; 8 bases are shared with TRBD1. Germline CDR1 and CDR2: LNHDA and SQIVND (reference sequence). This CDR3 has 13 residues. Unmatched junction bases numbered 3, after V lost 6 bases and J lost 3 bases. The CDR3 spells CASSRTGYTEAFF. For the CDR3, the DNA is TGTGCCAGTAGCCGGACAGGGTACACTGAAGCTTTCTTT.

This chain connects TRBV6-1 to TRBJ2-3, with a possible D match to TRBD1 (6 bases). Germline loops: CDR1 MNHNS, CDR2 SASEGT. The CDR3 spans 16 residues. V was trimmed by 0 bases and J by 5 bases, leaving 15 bases between them. The CDR3 here is CASSEALGGSVDTQYF. Written as DNA, the CDR3 is TGTGCCAGCAGTGAAGCGCTAGGGGGTTCGGTAGATACGCAGTATTTT.

The V and J genes are TRBV5-1 and TRBJ2-7; no clear D gene. The V gene's germline CDR1 is SGHRS and CDR2 YFSETQ. Between the trimmed V and J ends, which lost 4 bases and 1 base, there was a span of 15 bases. This CDR3 has 15 amino acids. The CDR3 loop reads CASSPDSRRSYEQYF. In DNA, the CDR3 is TGCGCCAGCAGCCCTGACTCGCGAAGGTCCTACGAGCAGTACTTC. Based on the CDR3 plus reference TRBV5-1 and TRBJ2-7, the full variable domain is KAGVTQTPRYLIKTRGQQVTLSCSPISGHRSVSWYQQTPGQGLQFLFEYFSETQRNKGNFPGRFSGRQFSNSRSEMNVSTLELGDSALYLCASSPDSRRSYEQYFGPGTRLTVT.

This clone was observed at least ten times. The genes are TRBV20-1 and TRBJ1-4; D may be TRBD1 (5 bases). Germline values: CDR1 DFQATT, CDR2 SNEGSKA (reference sequence). V was clipped by 1 base and J by 8 bases, with 5 bases between them. The CDR3 totals 11 residues. CDR3 protein: CSARGQEKLFF. The CDR3 DNA reads as TGCAGTGCTAGAGGACAGGAAAAACTGTTTTTT.

The count of this clone is one. The chain joins TRBV10-3 to TRBJ1-5; 10 nucleotides line up with TRBD1. The CDR3 totals 15 residues. Losses at the gene ends were 6 bases for V and 2 bases for J; bases not matched to a gene: 4. Germline V gene sequence: CDR1 ENHRY, CDR2 SYGVKD. The DNA for the CDR3 is TGTGCCATCAGACCCGGGACAGGGGGCAATCAGCCCCAGCATTTT. This gives the protein CAIRPGTGGNQPQHF.

This sequence joins TRBV6-1 and TRBJ1-5, with D tentatively TRBD1 (6 bases). The germline V gene has CDR1 MNHNS and CDR2 SASEGT. V lost 7 bases, J lost 4 bases, and 17 bases lay in between. The CDR3 has 15 residues. CDR3: CASTEGDLRNQPQHF. DNA of the CDR3: TGTGCCAGCACCGAGGGGGATCTGAGAAATCAGCCCCAGCATTTT.

This chain uses TRBV29-1 with TRBJ2-3; 9 nucleotides line up with TRBD2. With 8 bases clipped from V and 1 base from J, the junction kept 1 base outside the gene matches. Germline values: CDR1 SQVTM, CDR2 ANQGSEA. This CDR3 comprises 12 residues. The DNA of the CDR3 is TGCAGCTCTAGCGGGGGCACAGATACGCAGTATTTT. Translation: CSSSGGTDTQYF.

The chain joins TRBV5-1 to TRBJ1-5; a weak D match, TRBD1 (5 bases). Trimming pared 1 base from V and 2 bases from J, leaving 10 bases between. The germline gives CDR1 SGHRS, CDR2 YFSETQ. The CDR3 runs to 15 residues. The CDR3 DNA sequence: TGCGCCAGCAGCTTGTCCGCGGGGGGCAATCAGCCCCAGCATTTT. This gives the protein CASSLSAGGNQPQHF.

This clone appeared a single time. This chain uses TRBV7-2 with TRBJ1-1; weak D call: TRBD1 (5 bases). Germline V gives CDR1 SGHTA, CDR2 FQGNSA. V lost 3 bases and J 2 bases, leaving 10 bases between the germline ends. The CDR3 loop spans 14 amino acids. The CDR3 nucleotides read TGTGCCAGCAGCTTCTCGCAGGGAAACACTGAAGCTTTCTTT. Protein: CASSFSQGNTEAFF.

The genes are TRBV28 and TRBJ1-2, with D maybe TRBD1 (5 bases). V was cut by 6 bases and J by 3 bases, with 17 bases left in between. The CDR3 length is 15 residues. CDR1 and CDR2 from the germline V gene are MDHEN and SYDVKM. The CDR3 protein is CASRLLGPGHYGYTF. In DNA, the CDR3 is TGTGCCAGCAGACTTTTGGGGCCAGGACACTATGGCTACACCTTC.

The rearrangement joins TRBV25-1 to TRBJ1-2; the match to TRBD1 covers 7 bases. Per the germline V gene, CDR1 is MGHDK and CDR2 is SYGVNS. The CDR3 spans 13 residues. Trimming removed 5 bases from V and 6 bases from J; junction bases left unmatched: 6. In nucleotides, the CDR3 is TGTGCCAGCAGTAACCGACAGGGCCATGGCTACACCTTC. Protein product: CASSNRQGHGYTF.

This sequence joins TRBV27 and TRBJ1-5; TRBD1 might be the D (6 bases). Deletions cut 1 base from V and 7 bases from J, with 14 bases between. CDR1 is MNHEY and CDR2 is SMNVEV in the germline V gene (reference sequence). The CDR3 runs 15 residues. CDR3 in DNA: TGTGCCAGCAGTTTATTCCAGGGGTCGGGGCAGCCCCAGCATTTT. It yields the protein CASSLFQGSGQPQHF.

The chain couples TRBV28 to TRBJ1-2; D gene unclear. This CDR3 comprises 11 residues. The germline gives CDR1 MDHEN, CDR2 SYDVKM. Trimming pared 4 bases from V and 7 bases from J, leaving 7 bases between. CDR3 residues: CASSYSGGYTF. CDR3 DNA sequence: TGTGCCAGCAGTTACTCCGGTGGCTACACCTTC.

This rearrangement joins TRBV30 to TRBJ2-7; TRBD1 is a possible D gene (5 bases). CDR1 GTSNPN and CDR2 SVGIG come from the germline V gene (reference sequence). Trimming took 1 base from V and 2 from J, leaving 21 bases between them. The CDR3 covers 17 residues. This CDR3 is CAWSAPPGQRLTYEQYF. CDR3 nucleotide sequence: TGTGCCTGGAGTGCCCCACCCGGACAAAGACTCACCTACGAGCAGTACTTC.